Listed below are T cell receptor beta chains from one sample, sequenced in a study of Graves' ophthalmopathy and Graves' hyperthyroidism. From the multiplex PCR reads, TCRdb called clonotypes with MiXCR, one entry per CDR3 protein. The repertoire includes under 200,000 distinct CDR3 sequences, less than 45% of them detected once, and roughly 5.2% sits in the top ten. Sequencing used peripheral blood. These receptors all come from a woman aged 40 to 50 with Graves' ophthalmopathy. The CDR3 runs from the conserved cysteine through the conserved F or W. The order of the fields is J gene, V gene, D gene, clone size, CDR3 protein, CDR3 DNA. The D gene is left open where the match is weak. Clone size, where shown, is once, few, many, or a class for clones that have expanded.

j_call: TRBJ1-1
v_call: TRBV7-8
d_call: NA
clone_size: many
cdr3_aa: CASSLVLQNTEAFF
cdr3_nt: TGTGCCAGCAGCTTAGTGTTACAGAACACTGAAGCTTTCTTT

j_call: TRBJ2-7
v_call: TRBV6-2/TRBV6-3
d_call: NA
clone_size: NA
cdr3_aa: CASSRPPPTSVGARGYEQYF
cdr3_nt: TGTGCCAGCAGTCGCCCCCCACCGACTAGTGTAGGGGCGCGGGGATACGAGCAGTACTTC

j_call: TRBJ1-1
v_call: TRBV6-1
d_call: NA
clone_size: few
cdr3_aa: CASSKSRANTEAFF
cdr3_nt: TGTGCCAGCAGTAAAAGCAGGGCGAACACTGAAGCTTTCTTT

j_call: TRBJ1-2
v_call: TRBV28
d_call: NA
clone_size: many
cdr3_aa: CASSTPRGDYGYTF
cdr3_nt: TGTGCCAGCAGTACTCCGAGGGGTGACTACGGCTACACCTTC

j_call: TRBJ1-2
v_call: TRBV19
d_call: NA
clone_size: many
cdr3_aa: CASSNAGRYYGYTF
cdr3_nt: TGTGCCAGTAGTAATGCAGGCCGCTACTATGGCTACACCTTC

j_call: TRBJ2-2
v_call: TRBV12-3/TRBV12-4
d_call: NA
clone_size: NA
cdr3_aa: CASPTSQGAGELFF
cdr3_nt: TGTGCCAGTCCCACGTCACAGGGTGCCGGGGAGCTGTTTTTT

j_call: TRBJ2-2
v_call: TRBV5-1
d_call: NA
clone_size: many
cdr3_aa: CASEGLPNTGELFF
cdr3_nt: TGCGCCAGCGAGGGATTGCCGAACACCGGGGAGCTGTTTTTT

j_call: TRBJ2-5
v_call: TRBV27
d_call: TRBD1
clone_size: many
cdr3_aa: CASSLGEAGGFETQYF
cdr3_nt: TGTGCCAGCAGTTTGGGTGAGGCAGGGGGTTTCGAGACCCAGTACTTC

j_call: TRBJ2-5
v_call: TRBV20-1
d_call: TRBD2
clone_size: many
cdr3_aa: CSARYGTSGRSRETQYF
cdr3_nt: TGCAGTGCTAGATACGGGACTAGCGGGAGGAGCAGGGAGACCCAGTACTTC

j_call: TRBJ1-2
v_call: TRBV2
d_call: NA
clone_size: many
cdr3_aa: CASTPGQLYGYTF
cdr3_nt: TGTGCCAGCACACCAGGACAGCTCTATGGCTACACCTTC

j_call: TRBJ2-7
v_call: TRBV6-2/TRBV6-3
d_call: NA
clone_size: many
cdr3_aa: CASSSVYEQYF
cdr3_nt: TGTGCCAGCAGCAGTGTCTACGAGCAGTACTTC

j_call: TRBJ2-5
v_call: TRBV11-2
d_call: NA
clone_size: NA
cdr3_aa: CASSRLGTQQETQYF
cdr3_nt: TGTGCCAGCAGCCGCTTGGGGACACAGCAAGAGACCCAGTACTTC

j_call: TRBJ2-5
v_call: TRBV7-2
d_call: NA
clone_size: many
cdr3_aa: CASSLVTADWETQYF
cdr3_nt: TGTGCCAGCAGCTTAGTAACAGCCGACTGGGAGACCCAGTACTTC

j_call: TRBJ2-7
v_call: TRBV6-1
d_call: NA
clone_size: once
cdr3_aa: CASSEGTGQTYEQYF
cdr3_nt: TGTGCCAGCAGTGAAGGAACAGGGCAAACCTACGAGCAGTACTTC

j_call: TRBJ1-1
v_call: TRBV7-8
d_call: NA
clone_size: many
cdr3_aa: CASSLAILDNTEAFF
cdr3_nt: TGTGCCAGCAGCTTAGCGATTCTTGATAACACTGAAGCTTTCTTT

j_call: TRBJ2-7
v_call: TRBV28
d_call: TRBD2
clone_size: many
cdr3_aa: CATGLAGSEQYF
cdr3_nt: TGTGCCACGGGACTAGCGGGGAGCGAGCAGTACTTC

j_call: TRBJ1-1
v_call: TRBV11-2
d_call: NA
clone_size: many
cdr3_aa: CASSLAVGTEAFF
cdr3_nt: TGTGCCAGCAGCTTAGCGGTCGGGACTGAAGCTTTCTTT

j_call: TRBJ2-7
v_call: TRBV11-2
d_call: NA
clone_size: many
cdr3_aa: CASSHGQSSYEQYF
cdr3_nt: TGTGCCAGCAGCCACGGACAGAGCTCCTACGAGCAGTACTTC

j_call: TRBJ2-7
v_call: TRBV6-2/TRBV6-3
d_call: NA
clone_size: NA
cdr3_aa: CASSYGGGQNYEQYF
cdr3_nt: TGTGCCAGCAGTTACGGCGGGGGACAGAATTACGAGCAGTACTTC